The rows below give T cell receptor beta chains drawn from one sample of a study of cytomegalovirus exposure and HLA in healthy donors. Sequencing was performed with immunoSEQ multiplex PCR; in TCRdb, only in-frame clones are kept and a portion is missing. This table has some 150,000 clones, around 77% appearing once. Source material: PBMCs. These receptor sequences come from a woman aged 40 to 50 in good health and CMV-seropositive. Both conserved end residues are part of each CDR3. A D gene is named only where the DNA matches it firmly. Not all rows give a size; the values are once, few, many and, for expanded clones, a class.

CDR3 protein: CASSLYLAETQYF
CDR3 DNA: TGCGCCAGCAGCCTATACCTAGCAGAGACCCAGTACTTC
J gene: TRBJ2-5
D gene: NA
V gene: TRBV5-1
clone size: NA

CDR3 protein: CASSKANSRREGGELFF
CDR3 DNA: TGTGCCAGCAGCAAAGCAAATTCCAGGAGAGAGGGCGGGGAGCTGTTTTTT
J gene: TRBJ2-2
D gene: NA
V gene: TRBV21-1
clone size: NA

CDR3 protein: CAISEDRGFGYTF
CDR3 DNA: TGTGCCATCAGCGAGGACAGGGGGTTTGGCTATACCTTC
J gene: TRBJ1-2
D gene: TRBD1
V gene: TRBV10-3
clone size: NA

CDR3 protein: CASSYGGRGGGYTF
CDR3 DNA: TGTGCCAGCAGTTACGGGGGCAGGGGTGGAGGCTACACCTTC
J gene: TRBJ1-2
D gene: NA
V gene: TRBV6-5
clone size: NA

CDR3 protein: CASSIQGGTDTQYF
CDR3 DNA: TGTGCCAGCAGTATACAGGGGGGGACAGATACGCAGTATTTT
J gene: TRBJ2-3
D gene: NA
V gene: TRBV6-1
clone size: NA

CDR3 protein: CASSLQGGEAFF
CDR3 DNA: TGTGCCAGCAGCTTACAGGGGGGTGAAGCTTTCTTT
J gene: TRBJ1-1
D gene: TRBD1
V gene: TRBV11-2
clone size: NA

CDR3 protein: CASSLVAGGRDEQFF
CDR3 DNA: TGTGCCAGCAGCTTAGTAGCGGGGGGGCGGGATGAGCAGTTCTTC
J gene: TRBJ2-1
D gene: TRBD2
V gene: TRBV7-9
clone size: NA

CDR3 protein: CASSSTGGAPLDGYTF
CDR3 DNA: TGTGCCAGTAGTAGTACAGGGGGCGCACCCCTTGATGGCTACACCTTC
J gene: TRBJ1-2
D gene: TRBD1
V gene: TRBV19
clone size: few

CDR3 protein: CASGIWETQYF
CDR3 DNA: TGTGCCAGCGGCATTTGGGAGACCCAGTACTTC
J gene: TRBJ2-5
D gene: NA
V gene: TRBV14
clone size: NA

CDR3 protein: CASSLQGGWFF
CDR3 DNA: TGTGCCAGCAGTTTACAGGGTGGGTGGTTCTTC
J gene: TRBJ2-1
D gene: NA
V gene: TRBV28
clone size: NA

CDR3 protein: CASTSNQGAAGYTF
CDR3 DNA: TGCGCCAGCACATCAAATCAGGGGGCAGCTGGCTACACCTTC
J gene: TRBJ1-2
D gene: TRBD1
V gene: TRBV5-1
clone size: few

CDR3 protein: CASSIDRGAAFTDTQYF
CDR3 DNA: TGTGCCAGTAGTATAGATCGGGGGGCCGCTTTCACAGATACGCAGTATTTT
J gene: TRBJ2-3
D gene: NA
V gene: TRBV19
clone size: NA

CDR3 protein: CASTPGHTDTQYF
CDR3 DNA: TGTGCCAGCACCCCGGGACACACAGATACGCAGTATTTT
J gene: TRBJ2-3
D gene: NA
V gene: TRBV28
clone size: few

CDR3 protein: CASSFISSGNYEQYF
CDR3 DNA: TGTGCCAGCAGCTTTATCTCTTCAGGGAACTACGAGCAGTACTTC
J gene: TRBJ2-7
D gene: NA
V gene: TRBV5-4
clone size: NA

CDR3 protein: CASSFRGRITEAFF
CDR3 DNA: TGTGCCAGCAGCTTCCGAGGGAGGATCACTGAAGCTTTCTTT
J gene: TRBJ1-1
D gene: NA
V gene: TRBV5-5
clone size: NA

CDR3 protein: CASSYGGSGEKLFF
CDR3 DNA: TGTGCCAGCAGTTATGGTGGGTCAGGGGAAAAACTGTTTTTT
J gene: TRBJ1-4
D gene: NA
V gene: TRBV6-5
clone size: NA

CDR3 protein: CASSFLSGGEQFF
CDR3 DNA: TGTGCCAGCAGCTTTTTATCGGGGGGTGAGCAGTTCTTC
J gene: TRBJ2-1
D gene: TRBD2
V gene: TRBV11-3
clone size: NA

CDR3 protein: CASRSVGAKQYF
CDR3 DNA: TGTGCCAGCCGTAGCGTGGGGGCTAAGCAGTACTTC
J gene: TRBJ2-7
D gene: NA
V gene: TRBV6-5
clone size: NA

CDR3 protein: CASSASRVGGTEAFF
CDR3 DNA: TGTGCCAGTAGTGCGTCCAGGGTGGGAGGCACTGAAGCTTTCTTT
J gene: TRBJ1-1
D gene: NA
V gene: TRBV19
clone size: few

CDR3 protein: CASSEAQGVRKLFF
CDR3 DNA: TGTGCCAGCAGTGAAGCACAGGGCGTGAGAAAACTGTTTTTT
J gene: TRBJ1-4
D gene: NA
V gene: TRBV2
clone size: NA

CDR3 protein: CASSAAGALNIEAFF
CDR3 DNA: TGTGCCAGCAGTGCGGCAGGGGCCTTGAACATTGAAGCTTTCTTT
J gene: TRBJ1-1
D gene: NA
V gene: TRBV25-1
clone size: NA

CDR3 protein: CASSQGQGAYEQYF
CDR3 DNA: TGTGCCAGCAGCCAAGGACAGGGAGCTTACGAGCAGTACTTC
J gene: TRBJ2-7
D gene: TRBD1
V gene: TRBV7-3
clone size: NA

CDR3 protein: CASRTGNTEAFF
CDR3 DNA: TGTGCCAGCAGGACAGGTAACACTGAAGCTTTCTTT
J gene: TRBJ1-1
D gene: NA
V gene: TRBV7-9
clone size: NA

CDR3 protein: CASSEWGVTEAFF
CDR3 DNA: TGTGCCAGCAGTGAATGGGGGGTAACTGAAGCTTTCTTT
J gene: TRBJ1-1
D gene: NA
V gene: TRBV25-1
clone size: few

CDR3 protein: CASSGPPGQGTSGANVLTF
CDR3 DNA: TGTGCCAGTAGTGGGCCACCGGGACAGGGAACGTCTGGGGCCAACGTCCTGACTTTC
J gene: TRBJ2-6
D gene: TRBD1
V gene: TRBV19
clone size: NA

CDR3 protein: CASSPFATGEGYTF
CDR3 DNA: TGTGCCAGCTCACCATTTGCAACAGGGGAAGGCTACACCTTC
J gene: TRBJ1-2
D gene: TRBD1
V gene: TRBV18
clone size: few

CDR3 protein: CASSLRGTRDYEQYF
CDR3 DNA: TGTGCCAGCAGTTTACGGGGGACTAGGGATTACGAGCAGTACTTC
J gene: TRBJ2-7
D gene: TRBD2
V gene: TRBV27
clone size: few

CDR3 protein: CASSLGSTGGGYGYTF
CDR3 DNA: TGCGCCAGCAGCTTGGGGTCCACAGGGGGCGGCTATGGCTACACCTTC
J gene: TRBJ1-2
D gene: TRBD1
V gene: TRBV5-1
clone size: NA

CDR3 protein: CASSLMGGVYEQYF
CDR3 DNA: TGTGCCAGCAGCCTGATGGGGGGAGTCTACGAGCAGTACTTC
J gene: TRBJ2-7
D gene: NA
V gene: TRBV28
clone size: NA

CDR3 protein: CASSREGEGEAFF
CDR3 DNA: TGCGCCAGCAGTCGCGAGGGTGAAGGGGAAGCTTTCTTT
J gene: TRBJ1-1
D gene: NA
V gene: TRBV23-1
clone size: NA

CDR3 protein: CASREAGGRTDTQYF
CDR3 DNA: TGTGCCAGCAGGGAAGCGGGGGGACGCACAGATACGCAGTATTTT
J gene: TRBJ2-3
D gene: TRBD2
V gene: TRBV6-1
clone size: few

CDR3 protein: CAWRTGDNSPLHF
CDR3 DNA: TGTGCCTGGAGGACAGGGGACAATTCACCCCTCCACTTT
J gene: TRBJ1-6
D gene: TRBD1
V gene: TRBV30
clone size: NA

CDR3 protein: CASRQGGAIQGLKNYGYTF
CDR3 DNA: TGCGCCAGCAGGCAGGGAGGCGCGATCCAGGGCCTTAAGAACTATGGCTACACCTTC
J gene: TRBJ1-2
D gene: NA
V gene: TRBV10-1
clone size: NA

CDR3 protein: CASSYPPGVGEKLFF
CDR3 DNA: TGTGCCAGCAGTTATCCGCCCGGGGTTGGTGAAAAACTGTTTTTT
J gene: TRBJ1-4
D gene: NA
V gene: TRBV6-6
clone size: NA

CDR3 protein: CASRIRGGSTDTQYF
CDR3 DNA: TGTGCCAGCAGGATTCGGGGGGGGAGCACAGATACGCAGTATTTT
J gene: TRBJ2-3
D gene: TRBD2
V gene: TRBV11-2
clone size: NA

CDR3 protein: CASSLTSLETQYF
CDR3 DNA: TGCGCCAGCAGCTTGACTTCTTTGGAGACCCAGTACTTC
J gene: TRBJ2-5
D gene: NA
V gene: TRBV5-1
clone size: few

CDR3 protein: CASSRVSGGTDTQYF
CDR3 DNA: TGCGCCAGCAGCCGCGTTAGCGGGGGCACAGATACGCAGTATTTT
J gene: TRBJ2-3
D gene: TRBD2
V gene: TRBV4-1
clone size: few

CDR3 protein: CASSEFIALEQYF
CDR3 DNA: TGTGCCAGCAGTGAATTCATCGCGTTGGAGCAGTACTTC
J gene: TRBJ2-7
D gene: NA
V gene: TRBV2
clone size: NA